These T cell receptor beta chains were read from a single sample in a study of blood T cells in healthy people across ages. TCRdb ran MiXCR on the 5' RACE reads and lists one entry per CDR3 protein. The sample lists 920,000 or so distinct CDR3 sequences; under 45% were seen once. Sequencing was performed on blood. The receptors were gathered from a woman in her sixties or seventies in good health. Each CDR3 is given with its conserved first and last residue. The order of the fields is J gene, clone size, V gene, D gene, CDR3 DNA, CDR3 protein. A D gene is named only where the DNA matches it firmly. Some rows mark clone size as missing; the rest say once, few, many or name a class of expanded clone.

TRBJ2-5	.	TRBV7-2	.	TGTGCCAGCAGCTTAAAAGGGGGGCCGGCCCCGACCCAGTACTTC	CASSLKGGPAPTQYF
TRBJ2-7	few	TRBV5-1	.	TGCGCCAGCAGCTTGGACCATGTCGTGCGGGATTCCTACGAGCAGTACTTC	CASSLDHVVRDSYEQYF
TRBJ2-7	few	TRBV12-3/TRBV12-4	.	TGTGCCAGCAGTTCCAGTTGGGGATTCGGGATCTCCTACGAGCAGTACTTC	CASSSSWGFGISYEQYF
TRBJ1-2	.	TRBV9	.	TGTGCCAGCAGCGTAGAGGCAGGCAACCTCTATGGCTACACCTTC	CASSVEAGNLYGYTF
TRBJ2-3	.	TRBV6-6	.	TGTGCCGGCAGTTACCAGCAGGGGGGAACGCAGTATTTT	CAGSYQQGGTQYF
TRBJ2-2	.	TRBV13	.	TGTGCCAGCAGCCTATATCTAAACACCGGGGAGCTGTTTTTT	CASSLYLNTGELFF
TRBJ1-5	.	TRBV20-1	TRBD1	TGCAGTGCTACAGTGGGACAGGGAAAAAGAATGCCCCAGCATTTT	CSATVGQGKRMPQHF
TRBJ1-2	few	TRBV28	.	TGTGCCAGCGGGGGACACTATGGCTACACCTTC	CASGGHYGYTF
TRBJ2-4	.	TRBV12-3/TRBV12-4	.	TGTGCCAGCAGTTTATCCTGGACGAGAGCCAAAAACAGTCAGTACTTC	CASSLSWTRAKNSQYF
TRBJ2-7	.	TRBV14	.	TGTGTCAGCAGCCACAGGACGCACGGCGAGCAGTACTTC	CVSSHRTHGEQYF
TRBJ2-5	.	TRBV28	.	TGTGCCAGCAGTTTATCGGGCAGAGGAGCAGAGACCCAGTACTTC	CASSLSGRGAETQYF
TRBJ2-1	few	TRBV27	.	TGTGCCAGCAGCCGGGGACCCGCCCCCAACAATGAGCAGTTCTTC	CASSRGPAPNNEQFF
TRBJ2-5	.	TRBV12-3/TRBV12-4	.	TGTGCCAGCGGGGCCACCCGGGGCCAAGAGACCCAGTACTTC	CASGATRGQETQYF
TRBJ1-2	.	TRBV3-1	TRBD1	TGTGCCAGCAGTCACGGACAGGGAAGTGGCTACACCTTC	CASSHGQGSGYTF
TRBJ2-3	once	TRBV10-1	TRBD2	TGCGCCAGCAGTGAGTCGACTCGGGGACTAGCGGGAGCTACAGATACGCAGTATTTT	CASSESTRGLAGATDTQYF
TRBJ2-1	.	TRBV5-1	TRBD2	TGCGCCAGCAGCTTGGTCCCGGGAGGGAATGAGCAGTTCTTC	CASSLVPGGNEQFF
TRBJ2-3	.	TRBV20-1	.	TGCAGTGCTAGAGATACCCCTTGGACTTTAGGCGGTACGCAGTATTTT	CSARDTPWTLGGTQYF
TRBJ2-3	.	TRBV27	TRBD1	TGTGTCAGCAGATGGACAGGGAATGCAGATACGCAGTATTTT	CVSRWTGNADTQYF
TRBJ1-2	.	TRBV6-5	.	TGTGCCAGCAGACGCAGTCTCTATGGCTACACCTTC	CASRRSLYGYTF
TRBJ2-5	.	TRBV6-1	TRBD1	TGTGCCAGCAGGCCCAGGGGGCGGGAGACCCAGTACTTC	CASRPRGRETQYF
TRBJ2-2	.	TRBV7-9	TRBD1	TGTGCCAGCGGCTCAAGGACAGGGAACACCGGGGAGCTGTTTTTT	CASGSRTGNTGELFF
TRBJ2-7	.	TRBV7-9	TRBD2	TGTGCCAGCAGCGATCGGACTAGCGGAGACCGCGAGCAGTACTTC	CASSDRTSGDREQYF
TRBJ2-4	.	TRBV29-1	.	TGCAGCGTTGGTAGGGAGACGGGCAAAAACATTCAGTACTTC	CSVGRETGKNIQYF
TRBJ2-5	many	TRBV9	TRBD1	TGTGCCAGCAGCCCCGGACAGGGAATAGAGACCCAGTACTTC	CASSPGQGIETQYF
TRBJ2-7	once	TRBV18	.	TGTGCCAGCTCACTTAAAGTAAGACAGGAATTCTACGAGCAGTACTTC	CASSLKVRQEFYEQYF
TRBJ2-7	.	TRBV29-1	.	TGCAGCGTAGATAGCGGTCCCTACGAGCAGTACTTC	CSVDSGPYEQYF
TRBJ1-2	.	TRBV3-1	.	TGTGCCAGCAGTCCGGGCTCGGTGGACTATGGCTACACCTTC	CASSPGSVDYGYTF
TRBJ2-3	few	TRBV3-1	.	TGTGCCAGCAGCCAAGGACCTTCTAGCACAGATACGCAGTATTTT	CASSQGPSSTDTQYF
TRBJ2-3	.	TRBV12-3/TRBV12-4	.	TGTGCCAGCAGTTTACGGGGCAGCCTAAGAACAGATACGCAGTATTTT	CASSLRGSLRTDTQYF
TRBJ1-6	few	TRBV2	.	TGTGCCAGCAGTGAATCTTCACCCCTCCACTTT	CASSESSPLHF
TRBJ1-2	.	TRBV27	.	TGTGCCAGCAGTTTATCTTCAGGGCGCGGCTACACCTTC	CASSLSSGRGYTF
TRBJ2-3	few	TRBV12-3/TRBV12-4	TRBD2	TGTGCCAGCAGTCTCCCTAGCGGAGGCACAGATACGCAGTATTTT	CASSLPSGGTDTQYF
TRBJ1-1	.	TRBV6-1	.	TGTGCCAGCAGTGCAGCAGGGGCGAAGAACACTGAAGCTTTCTTT	CASSAAGAKNTEAFF
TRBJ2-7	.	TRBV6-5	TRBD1	TGTGCCAGCAGTTCTAGGACAGGGCTTCTAGGAGCAGCCAACGAGCAGTACTTC	CASSSRTGLLGAANEQYF
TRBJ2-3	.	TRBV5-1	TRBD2	TGCGCCAGCAGCTTGGAGCCACCGGGAGGAGGAGATACGCAGTATTTT	CASSLEPPGGGDTQYF
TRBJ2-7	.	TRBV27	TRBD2	TGTGCCAGCAGTCCCCGGACTAGCGGGAGGACCAACTACGAGCAGTACTTC	CASSPRTSGRTNYEQYF
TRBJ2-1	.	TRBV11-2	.	TGTGCCAGCAGCTCCCAGGGGCTGGTACTCAATGAGCAGTTCTTC	CASSSQGLVLNEQFF
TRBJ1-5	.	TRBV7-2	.	TGTGCCAGCAGCCCCCCCGCCGCACAGGGCCTCAATCAGCCCCAGCATTTT	CASSPPAAQGLNQPQHF
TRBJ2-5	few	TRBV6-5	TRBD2	TGTGCCAGCAGTTACTCACCGGCTAGCGGACATGTTGGGACCCAGTACTTC	CASSYSPASGHVGTQYF
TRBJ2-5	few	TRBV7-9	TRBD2	TGTGCCAGCAGCCCTCAAGCGGGACTACGCCAAGAGACCCAGTACTTC	CASSPQAGLRQETQYF
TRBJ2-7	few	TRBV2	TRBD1	TGTGCCAGCAGGGGACAGTTTAGGGCCGAGCAGTACTTC	CASRGQFRAEQYF
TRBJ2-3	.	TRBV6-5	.	TGTGCCAGCAAAGGAAACAGGGTCCCCACAGATACGCAGTATTTT	CASKGNRVPTDTQYF
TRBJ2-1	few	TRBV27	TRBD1	TGTGCCAGCAGCGGACAGGCAAATGAGCAGTTCTTC	CASSGQANEQFF
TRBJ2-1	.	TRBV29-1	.	TGCAGCGTTCGTGGCAATGAGCAGTTCTTC	CSVRGNEQFF
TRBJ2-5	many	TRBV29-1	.	TGCAGCGTACCCAAGGACCCATCCTCCGGGGCCCAGTACTTC	CSVPKDPSSGAQYF
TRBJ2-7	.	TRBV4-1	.	TGCGCCAGCAGCCAAGAAGACGGGGGCTCCCACGAGCAGTACTTC	CASSQEDGGSHEQYF
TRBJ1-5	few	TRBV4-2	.	TGTGCCAGCAGCCAAGTCGGACAGTACAATCAGCCCCAGCATTTT	CASSQVGQYNQPQHF
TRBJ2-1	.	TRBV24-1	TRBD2	TGTGCCACCAGTGCCCGGGAGGCAAGCTCCTACAATGAGCAGTTCTTC	CATSAREASSYNEQFF
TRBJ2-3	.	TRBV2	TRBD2	TGTGCCAGCAGTGAAGCTAGCGGGAGGGGGTTAGGAGATACGCGGTATTTT	CASSEASGRGLGDTRYF
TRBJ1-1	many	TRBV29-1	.	TGCAGCGGCGACCCTGTTGGGACTGAAGCTTTCTTT	CSGDPVGTEAFF
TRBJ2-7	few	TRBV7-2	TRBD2	TGTGCCAGCAGCTTCGGGACTAGCGGGACGTCGCAGTACTTC	CASSFGTSGTSQYF
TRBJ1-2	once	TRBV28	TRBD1	TGTGCCAGCAGTCCACCTACAGGGGGGATCGGATTCTATGGCTACACCTTC	CASSPPTGGIGFYGYTF
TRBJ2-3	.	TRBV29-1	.	TGCAGCGTAACGCGGGACTCCAATACGCAGTATTTT	CSVTRDSNTQYF
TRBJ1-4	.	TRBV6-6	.	TGTGCCAGCCTCGGGCGGTCTAGTGAAAAACTGTTTTTT	CASLGRSSEKLFF
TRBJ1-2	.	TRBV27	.	TGTGCCAGCAGTCCCACCGCACAGGGCGTCTATGGCTACACCTTC	CASSPTAQGVYGYTF
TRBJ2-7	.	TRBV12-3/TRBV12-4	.	TGCGCCAGCAGCTTGGTTGGAAACGAGCAGTACTTC	CASSLVGNEQYF
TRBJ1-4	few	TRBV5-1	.	TGCGCCAGCAGCTTGAAAGGGGAGGGTGAAAAACTGTTTTTT	CASSLKGEGEKLFF
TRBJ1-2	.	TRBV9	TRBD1	TGTGCCAGCAGCCCGGGGACAGGGTTGGGCTATGGCTACACCTTC	CASSPGTGLGYGYTF